The next 9 T cell receptor beta chains were all read from a single sample in a study of cytomegalovirus exposure and HLA in healthy donors. The study ran its PCR with 60 Vbeta and 13 Jbeta primers. Repertoires were generated with immunoSEQ multiplex PCR, while TCRdb's copy carries only in-frame clones and drops some. The sample lists approximately 110,000 clones; approximately 70% were seen once. The sample consisted of PBMCs. These receptors originate from a man aged 25 to 40 in good health and CMV-seropositive.

This clone was seen only once. This chain connects TRBV18 to TRBJ1-1; 9 bases map to TRBD1. The CDR3 covers 14 residues. CDR1 and CDR2 (germline): KGHSH, LQKENI. The V and J ends lost 4 bases and 10 bases, in that order; junction bases with no gene match: 10. CDR3 sequence: CASSQYSGTGSAFF. The CDR3 bases are TGTGCCAGCTCACAATACTCCGGGACAGGGTCAGCTTTCTTT.

The chain is built from TRBV6-6 and TRBJ1-1; 11 bases agree with TRBD1. The CDR3 covers 15 residues. The junction had 3 bases not matched to a gene; V was cut back by 2 bases and J by 4 bases. Germline V lookup: CDR1 MNHNY, CDR2 SVGAGI (reference sequence). This chain's CDR3 is CASSYSGQGATEAFF. As DNA, the CDR3 is TGTGCCAGCAGTTACAGTGGACAGGGGGCCACTGAAGCTTTCTTT.

V is TRBV11-2 and J is TRBJ1-4; 7 bases fit TRBD1. The CDR3 runs to 16 residues. Germline V gene lookup returns CDR1 SGHAT and CDR2 FQNNGV. The junction had 2 bases not matched to a gene; V was cut back by 1 base and J by 0 bases. The CDR3: CASSLGGTATNEKLFF. CDR3 coding DNA: TGTGCCAGCAGCTTAGGAGGGACAGCAACTAATGAAAAACTGTTTTTT.

This clone showed up just a few times. The chain combines TRBV27 with TRBJ1-2; TRBD1 is a possible D gene (5 bases). Germline CDR1 and CDR2: MNHEY and SMNVEV (reference sequence). The V end was cut by 6 bases, the J end by 3 bases, with 11 bases between. CDR3 length: 13 amino acids. The CDR3 spells CASRTGHYYGYTF. The CDR3 DNA follows: TGTGCCAGCAGGACCGGACATTACTATGGCTACACCTTC.

The gene calls are TRBV7-9 and TRBJ2-1; D gene uncertain. CDR3 length equals 13 residues. Germline CDR1 and CDR2: SEHNR and FQNEAQ (reference sequence). V lost 5 bases to trimming and J lost 6 bases, with 11 bases between them. The DNA for the CDR3 is TGTGCCAGCAGCCCCGACATGTCCAATGAGCAGTTCTTC. As protein: CASSPDMSNEQFF.

V and J are TRBV11-2 and TRBJ1-1, with a tentative D call TRBD1 (6 bases). Germline CDR1 is SGHAT and CDR2 is FQNNGV. Deletions cut 4 bases from V and 0 bases from J, with 15 bases between. The CDR3 totals 16 residues. DNA of the CDR3: TGTGCCAGCAGCTCACGGGGGGCTCTCATGAACACTGAAGCTTTCTTT. This translates into CASSSRGALMNTEAFF.

The table lists this clone with a count of one. J is TRBJ2-2 and V is TRBV6-4; 9 nucleotides align to TRBD1. From germline, CDR1 is MRHNA and CDR2 SNTAGT. The CDR3 runs 14 residues. The trim removed 4 bases at V and 4 bases at J, leaving 1 base unmatched. In nucleotides, the CDR3 is TGTGCCAGCAGTGGACAGGGGGGCACCGGGGAGCTGTTTTTT. Residues: CASSGQGGTGELFF.

The chain combines TRBV18 with TRBJ1-6; D uncertain. From germline, CDR1 is KGHSH and CDR2 LQKENI. The CDR3 spans 16 residues. V gave up 3 bases and J gave up 6 bases, with 15 bases separating them. CDR3 protein: CASSPGRPPLNSPLHF. The CDR3 bases are TGTGCCAGCTCACCGGGGAGACCACCTCTTAATTCACCCCTCCACTTT.

This clone came up a few times. V gene TRBV12-5 combines with J gene TRBJ2-2; 9 bases are shared with TRBD1. This CDR3 is 16 amino acids long. With V trimmed by 1 base and J by 4 bases, 4 bases remained unmatched. Per germline, CDR1 LGHNT and CDR2 FRNRAP. The CDR3 bases are TGTGCTAGTGGTTTGGGACAGGGGGTCGGCACCGGGGAGCTGTTTTTT. This gives the protein CASGLGQGVGTGELFF.